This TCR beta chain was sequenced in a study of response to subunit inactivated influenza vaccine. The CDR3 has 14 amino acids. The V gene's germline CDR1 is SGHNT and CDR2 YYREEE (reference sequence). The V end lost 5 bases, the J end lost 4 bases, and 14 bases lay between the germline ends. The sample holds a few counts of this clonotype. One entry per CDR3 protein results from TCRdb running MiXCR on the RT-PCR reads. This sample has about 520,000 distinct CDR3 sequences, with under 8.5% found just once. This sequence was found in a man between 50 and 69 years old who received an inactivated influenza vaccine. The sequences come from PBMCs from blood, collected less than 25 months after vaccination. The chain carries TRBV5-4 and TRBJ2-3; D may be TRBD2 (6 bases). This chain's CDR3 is CASRLAVWPDTQYF. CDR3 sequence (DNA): TGTGCCAGCAGGTTAGCGGTCTGGCCAGATACGCAGTATTTT.